Shown below are 27 T cell receptor beta chains from a single sample sequenced in a study of shared clonotypes between healthy human individuals. Measured with immunoSEQ multiplex PCR; TCRdb has only the in-frame clones, and not every one. In the table there are 450,000 or so clones, around 77% of which are singletons. Sequencing was carried out using PBMCs. The receptors stem from a woman between 40 and 50 years old in good health. Some clones in this sample may be carry-over from other donors' samples.

DNA of the CDR3: TGCGCCAGCAGCCCCGGACAGATTGGGACTGAAGCTTTCTTT. Translating gives CASSPGQIGTEAFF. The genes are TRBV5-1 and TRBJ1-1; TRBD1 might be the D (6 bases). The CDR3 consists of 14 residues. Per the germline V gene, CDR1 is SGHRS and CDR2 is YFSETQ. The V end was cut by 4 bases, the J end by 5 bases, with 15 bases between. The full variable domain, with the rest looked up from reference TRBV5-1 and TRBJ1-1, is KAGVTQTPRYLIKTRGQQVTLSCSPISGHRSVSWYQQTPGQGLQFLFEYFSETQRNKGNFPGRFSGRQFSNSRSEMNVSTLELGDSALYLCASSPGQIGTEAFFGQGTRLTVV.

This chain connects TRBV6-1 to TRBJ1-5; no clear D gene. Trimming took off 5 bases at V and 4 bases at J, with 6 bases between the two ends. The CDR3 is 12 residues long. Germline CDR1 and CDR2: MNHNS and SASEGT. CDR3 protein: CASSIRNQPQHF. CDR3 DNA: TGTGCCAGCAGTATTCGAAATCAGCCCCAGCATTTT.

Turning to this clone: A far larger clone is off by one base, so a read error is likely. The V call is TRBV18, the J call TRBJ1-1; D is ambiguous. Germline-derived CDR1 and CDR2 are KGHSH and LQKENI. CDR3 length equals 13 residues. Trimming pared 3 bases from V and 10 bases from J, leaving 15 bases between. The CDR3, as DNA: TGTGCCAGCTCACCCAGACGCCAGGAGGGAGCTTTCTTT. Its translation is CASSPRRQEGAFF. The full variable domain, rest sourced from reference TRBV18 and TRBJ1-1, is NAGVMQNPRHLVRRRGQEARLRCSPMKGHSHVYWYRQLPEEGLKFMVYLQKENIIDESGMPKERFSAEFPKEGPSILRIQQVVRGDSAAYFCASSPRRQEGAFFGQGTRLTVV.

Concerning this clone itself: One base separates it from a far larger clone, so it is likely a read error. Since no conserved phenylalanine or tryptophan closes the CDR3, a read error is the likely cause. V gene TRBV7-3 combines with J gene TRBJ2-7; D possibly corresponds to TRBD1 (6 bases). The germline CDR1 and CDR2 sequences are SGHTA and FQGTGA. V was trimmed by 5 bases and J by 0 bases, leaving 11 bases between them. The CDR3 spans 14 residues. Written as DNA, the CDR3 is TGTGCCAGCAGCCCCGACAGGAACTCCTACGAGCAGTACTCC. Its translation is CASSPDRNSYEQYS.

The chain links TRBV29-1 to TRBJ2-5; 9 bases agree with TRBD1. TRBJ2-7 explains the end of the DNA better; the J call may be wrong. CDR1 is SQVTM and CDR2 is ANQGSEA in the germline V gene. This CDR3 comprises 13 residues. The CDR3 DNA reads TGCAGCGCGGAGGACAGGGGAGGGTACGAGCAGTACTTC. It yields the protein CSAEDRGGYEQYF.

The genes are TRBV9 and TRBJ2-2; weak D call: TRBD2 (5 bases). Germline values: CDR1 SGDLS, CDR2 YYNGEE. The CDR3 covers 15 residues. Trimming took off 3 bases at V and 5 bases at J, with 14 bases between the two ends. In DNA form, the CDR3 reads TGTGCCAGCAGCGAGAGGACTGGATCTACCGGGGAGCTGTTTTTT. Encoded protein: CASSERTGSTGELFF.

V usage is TRBV5-4 and J usage is TRBJ2-1, with D tentatively TRBD1 (5 bases). This CDR3 has 14 residues. Trimming left V 2 bases short and J 8 bases short, with 14 bases between. CDR1 is SGHNT and CDR2 is YYREEE in the germline V gene (reference sequence). The CDR3 spells CASSFRYRLDEQFF. The CDR3 bases are TGTGCCAGCAGCTTCAGGTACAGGCTGGATGAGCAGTTCTTC.

This chain joins TRBV4-2 and TRBJ2-7, with 7 bases aligning to TRBD1. V was clipped by 0 bases and J by 3 bases; unmatched bases: 8. Germline CDR1 reads LGHNA; CDR2 reads YNFKEQ. This CDR3 contains 16 residues. CDR3 sequence: CASSQDYGDRDYEQYF. CDR3 sequence (DNA): TGTGCCAGCAGCCAAGATTATGGAGACAGGGACTACGAGCAGTACTTC.

This chain links TRBV4-3 with TRBJ2-1; perhaps TRBD1 as D (6 bases). The germline gives CDR1 LGHNA, CDR2 YSLEER. The CDR3 is 15 residues long. Trimming took 2 bases from V and 4 from J, leaving 12 bases between them. In DNA form, the CDR3 reads TGCGCCAGCAGCCAATCCAGGGGTCTTTACAATGAGCAGTTCTTC. This codes for CASSQSRGLYNEQFF.

On this clone: A much larger clone lies one base from this, so it may be a read error. The V and J genes are TRBV28 and TRBJ2-5; 12 bases align to TRBD2. The CDR3 is made up of 14 amino acids. The germline CDR1 and CDR2 sequences are MDHEN and SYDVKM. The CDR3 loop is CTSSRTSGKETQYF. In nucleotides, the CDR3 is TGTACCAGCAGCCGGACTAGCGGGAAAGAGACCCAGTACTTC.

The table lists this clone with a few counts. The V and J genes are TRBV19 and TRBJ1-5, with D uncertain. The CDR3 runs 12 residues. Germline V gene sequence: CDR1 LNHDA, CDR2 SQIVND (reference sequence). Trimming removed 4 bases from V and 3 bases from J, with 4 bases in between. DNA of the CDR3: TGTGCCAGTAGTAAACCCAATCAGCCCCAGCATTTT. Protein product: CASSKPNQPQHF. The full variable domain, its missing parts supplied by reference TRBV19 and TRBJ1-5, is DGGITQSPKYLFRKEGQNVTLSCEQNLNHDAMYWYRQDPGQGLRLIYYSQIVNDFQKGDIAEGYSVSREKKESFPLTVTSAQKNPTAFYLCASSKPNQPQHFGDGTRLSIL.

V usage is TRBV7-9 and J usage is TRBJ1-1; perhaps TRBD1 as D (6 bases). V was clipped by 7 bases and J by 4 bases, with 19 bases between them. CDR3 size: 15 residues. Germline V gene sequence: CDR1 SEHNR, CDR2 FQNEAQ (reference sequence). The CDR3 loop reads CASIQGASRTTEAFF. CDR3 DNA: TGTGCCAGCATACAGGGCGCCTCCCGGACCACTGAAGCTTTCTTT.

The chain carries TRBV6-9 and TRBJ2-5; the match to TRBD1 covers 7 bases. Germline V gene sequence: CDR1 MNHGY, CDR2 SVAAGI. The CDR3 is made up of 17 amino acids. V lost 8 bases, J lost 1 base, and 16 bases stayed unmatched. In DNA form, the CDR3 reads TGTGCCAGCGCTCGACCTCGGGACAGTAAGAGCCAAGAGACCCAGTACTTC. It codes for CASARPRDSKSQETQYF.

This clone was recorded many times. The junction departs from germline at one end; a sequencing error may be responsible. The sample contains more than one DNA sequence encoding this CDR3. This sequence joins TRBV30 and TRBJ2-5; 11 bases agree with TRBD2. The J call may be faulty, since TRBJ2-7 better matches the DNA end. The CDR3 has 16 residues. Germline V CDR1 and CDR2: GTSNPN, SVGIG (reference sequence). CDR3 residues: CAWSLLAGGPSNEQYF. The CDR3 nucleotides read TGTGCCTGGAGTCTTTTAGCGGGAGGGCCCTCCAACGAGCAGTACTTC.

The chain recombines TRBV21-1 with TRBJ1-5. TRBV21-1 is deemed a pseudogene. The CDR3 runs to 15 residues. CDR3 amino acids: CASSPDPETHQPQHF. The CDR3 DNA is TGTGCCAGCAGCCCTGACCCCGAAACCCATCAGCCCCAGCATTTT.

J is TRBJ1-2 and V is TRBV29-1; D is unresolved. Germline CDR1 and CDR2: SQVTM and ANQGSEA. Trimming shortened V by 3 bases and J by 5 bases, and 7 bases separated the two germline ends. CDR3 size: 11 residues. This CDR3 is CSVDVHYGYTF. The CDR3 nucleotides read TGCAGCGTTGACGTCCATTATGGCTACACCTTC.

In regard to this clone: Compared with germline, one end of the junction differs, possibly owing to a read error. V gene TRBV7-2 combines with J gene TRBJ1-2; D gene uncertain. The CDR3 extends over 17 amino acids. The germline V gene has CDR1 SGHTA and CDR2 FQGNSA. CDR3 in amino acids: CASSVAGLHSLPYGYTF. The CDR3 bases are TGTGCCAGCAGCGTAGCCGGGCTTCACTCCCTCCCGTATGGCTACACCTTC.

This clone came up a few times. The chain joins TRBV2 to TRBJ2-3; D may be TRBD1 or TRBD2 (5 bases each). Trimming removed 9 bases at V and 2 bases at J, with 12 bases between. Germline V CDR1 and CDR2: SNHLY, FYNNEI. The CDR3 is 13 residues long. This chain's CDR3 is CASNQGPTDTQYF. Here the CDR3 DNA reads TGTGCCAGTAATCAGGGACCCACAGATACGCAGTATTTT.

As for this clone: With a far larger clone one base away, a read error is the likely cause. This chain connects TRBV6-6 to TRBJ2-5; 8 bases map to TRBD2. Trimming at V came to 11 bases and at J to 5 bases, leaving 19 bases not matched to a gene. Germline V CDR1 and CDR2: MNHNY, SVGAGI (reference sequence). CDR3 size: 16 residues. CDR3 protein: CAGTETEREIVETQYF. DNA for the CDR3: TGTGCCGGCACGGAGACGGAGCGGGAGATCGTGGAGACCCAGTACTTC.

This chain connects TRBV7-2 to TRBJ2-1, with 8 nucleotides matching TRBD2. The germline V gene encodes CDR1 SGHTA and CDR2 FQGNSA. This CDR3 contains 15 residues. The V gene end was trimmed by 3 bases and the J gene end by 2 bases; junction bases not matched to a gene: 3. The CDR3 here is CASSFGTRTYNEQFF. As DNA, the CDR3 is TGTGCCAGCAGCTTTGGGACTAGGACCTACAATGAGCAGTTCTTC.

The chain recombines TRBV11-2 with TRBJ2-5; 8 positions match TRBD2. The CDR3 runs to 15 residues. Germline CDR1 reads SGHAT; CDR2 reads FQNNGV. The junction had 4 bases not matched to a gene; V was cut back by 2 bases and J by 2 bases. The CDR3 protein is CASSLRLAIQETQYF. In nucleotides, the CDR3 is TGTGCCAGCAGCTTAAGACTAGCGATACAAGAGACCCAGTACTTC.

This sequence joins TRBV12-5 and TRBJ2-3; D is unclear. Germline loops: CDR1 LGHNT, CDR2 FRNRAP. V was pared by 10 bases and J by 4 bases, with 18 bases between. The CDR3 extends over 14 amino acids. CDR3 sequence reads: CAIVDGVMADTQYF. The CDR3 DNA follows: TGTGCTATAGTCGATGGGGTGATGGCAGATACGCAGTATTTT. Based on the CDR3 plus reference TRBV12-5 and TRBJ2-3, the full variable domain is DARVTQTPRHKVTEMGQEVTMRCQPILGHNTVFWYRQTMMQGLELLAYFRNRAPLDDSGMPKDRFSAEMPDATLATLKIQPSEPRDSAVYFCAIVDGVMADTQYFGPGTRLTVL.

Note on this clone: The likely explanation is a read error, given a far larger clone one base away. This specimen includes other DNA sequences encoding the same CDR3. The V and J genes are TRBV30 and TRBJ1-3; D is undetermined. Germline V lookup: CDR1 GTSNPN, CDR2 SVGIG (reference sequence). There are 13 residues in the CDR3. The CDR3 region is CAWSVKSGNTIYF. The CDR3 coding sequence is TGTGCCTGGAGTGTAAAATCTGGGAACACCATATATTTT. Together with reference TRBV30 and TRBJ1-3, the CDR3 gives the full variable domain: SQTIHQWPATLVQPVGSPLSLECTVEGTSNPNLYWYRQAAGRGLQLLFYSVGIGQISSEVPQNLSASRPQDRQFILSSKKLLLSDSGFYLCAWSVKSGNTIYFGEGSWLTVV.

The chain uses TRBV18 and TRBJ1-1; maybe TRBD1 (6 bases). CDR1 and CDR2 (germline): KGHSH, LQKENI. This CDR3 spans 13 amino acids. V was clipped by 1 base and J by 8 bases, with 11 bases between them. CDR3 region: CASSPQGEKEAFF. DNA for the CDR3: TGTGCCAGCTCACCACAGGGGGAGAAGGAAGCTTTCTTT. The full variable domain, rest sourced from reference TRBV18 and TRBJ1-1, is NAGVMQNPRHLVRRRGQEARLRCSPMKGHSHVYWYRQLPEEGLKFMVYLQKENIIDESGMPKERFSAEFPKEGPSILRIQQVVRGDSAAYFCASSPQGEKEAFFGQGTRLTVV.

This chain links TRBV7-9 with TRBJ2-3, with TRBD2 matching 8 bases. After removal of 4 bases from V and 3 bases from J, the junction contained 9 bases not matched to a gene. From germline, CDR1 is SEHNR and CDR2 FQNEAQ (reference sequence). The CDR3 has 16 residues. CDR3 region: CASSSLAGRATDTQYF. CDR3 nucleotide sequence: TGTGCCAGCAGCTCCCTCGCCGGGAGGGCTACAGATACGCAGTATTTT.

The chain has TRBV28 and TRBJ2-7, with a possible D match to TRBD1 (8 bases). The CDR3 totals 14 residues. In germline, CDR1 is MDHEN, CDR2 SYDVKM. Trimming took 6 bases from V and 4 from J, leaving 16 bases between them. This chain's CDR3 is CASSTGGGAYEQYF. DNA for the CDR3: TGTGCCAGCAGCACAGGGGGGGGCGCGTACGAGCAGTACTTC. Complete variable domain (other parts from reference TRBV28 and TRBJ2-7): DVKVTQSSRYLVKRTGEKVFLECVQDMDHENMFWYRQDPGLGLRLIYFSYDVKMKEKGDIPEGYSVSREKKERFSLILESASTNQTSMYLCASSTGGGAYEQYFGPGTRLTVT.

The J gene is TRBJ1-1, the V gene TRBV10-3; the D is unclear. Germline V gene lookup returns CDR1 ENHRY and CDR2 SYGVKD. V was shortened by 7 bases and J by 2 bases, with 5 bases between the two germline ends. CDR3 length equals 11 residues. The CDR3: CAIKSNTEAFF. CDR3 DNA: TGTGCCATCAAGAGTAACACTGAAGCTTTCTTT.